The 23 T cell receptor beta chains presented below share a single source sample, sequenced in a study of CD8 T cells in Susac syndrome. With random hexamers, 0.5 to 1 ug RNA was reverse transcribed. TCRdb recomputed calls from the immunoSEQ multiplex PCR reads with MiXCR, one row per CDR3 protein. Of about 300,000 distinct CDR3 sequences listed, about 91% were seen once; the top ten hold approximately 0.065%. Sequenced: CD4+ T cells from PBMCs. These receptors all come from a human donor with multiple sclerosis.

The V call is TRBV9, the J call TRBJ2-1; 7 bases align to TRBD1. Trimming removed 0 bases from V and 3 bases from J; junction bases left unmatched: 6. This CDR3 contains 16 residues. Germline V lookup: CDR1 SGDLS, CDR2 YYNGEE. CDR3 DNA sequence: TGTGCCAGCAGCGTAGTCGACAGGGCGGGCTACAATGAGCAGTTCTTC. It translates to CASSVVDRAGYNEQFF. The variable domain in full, with the rest retrieved from reference TRBV9 and TRBJ2-1, is DSGVTQTPKHLITATGQRVTLRCSPRSGDLSVYWYQQSLDQGLQFLIQYYNGEERAKGNILERFSAQQFPDLHSELNLSSLELGDSALYFCASSVVDRAGYNEQFFGPGTRLTVL.

The chain is built from TRBV5-1 and TRBJ2-5; D might be TRBD2 (5 bases). CDR3 length: 14 residues. Trimming cost V 0 bases and J 5 bases, with 11 bases left between them. Germline loops: CDR1 SGHRS, CDR2 YFSETQ. The CDR3 DNA follows: TGCGCCAGCAGCTTGGGGACTGCCCCGGAGACCCAGTACTTC. This sequence encodes CASSLGTAPETQYF.

The V and J genes are TRBV7-2 and TRBJ2-7; 9 bases line up with TRBD2. Germline V gene data show CDR1 as SGHTA and CDR2 as FQGNSA. V was clipped by 1 base and J by 6 bases; unmatched bases: 7. CDR3 length equals 15 residues. The CDR3 region is CASSLGGSGRSEQYF. DNA for the CDR3: TGTGCCAGCAGCTTAGGGGGCAGCGGGAGGTCCGAGCAGTACTTC. Complete variable domain (other parts from reference TRBV7-2 and TRBJ2-7): GAGVSQSPSNKVTEKGKDVELRCDPISGHTALYWYRQSLGQGLEFLIYFQGNSAPDKSGLPSDRFSAERTGGSVSTLTIQRTQQEDSAVYLCASSLGGSGRSEQYFGPGTRLTVT.

The table lists this clonotype with a count of one. The CDR3 DNA follows: TGTGCCACCAGTGATTTCCAAGAGACCCAGTACTTC. As protein: CATSDFQETQYF. The rearrangement uses TRBV24-1 and TRBJ2-5; D call uncertain. The germline CDR1 and CDR2 sequences are KGHDR and SFDVKD. The CDR3 consists of 12 residues. Trimming took off 1 base at V and 1 base at J, with 0 bases between the two ends.

The gene calls are TRBV4-2 and TRBJ2-5; no firm D call. The V end lost 2 bases, the J end lost 2 bases, and 12 bases lay between the germline ends. Germline V gene data show CDR1 as LGHNA and CDR2 as YNFKEQ. CDR3 size: 15 residues. The CDR3 region has the DNA TGTGCCAGCAGCCAATTCCCTGATAGGCAAGAGACCCAGTACTTC. As protein: CASSQFPDRQETQYF.

V and J are TRBV6-5 and TRBJ2-3; 11 bases are a match to TRBD2. This CDR3 is 16 amino acids long. The ends lost 1 base at V and 3 bases at J; junction bases unmatched: 3. CDR1 and CDR2 from the germline V gene are MNHEY and SVGAGI. CDR3 nucleotides: TGTGCCAGCAGTTACTTGACTAGCGGGATTACAGATACGCAGTATTTT. The encoded protein is CASSYLTSGITDTQYF.

The J gene is TRBJ1-1, the V gene TRBV23-1; D is possibly TRBD1 (5 bases). TRBV23-1 is an ORF; its function is uncertain. Trimming pared 10 bases from V and 11 bases from J, leaving 14 bases between. This CDR3 spans 10 amino acids. The CDR3 sequence is CAKMTDPAFF. The CDR3 region has the DNA TGCGCCAAAATGACAGATCCGGCTTTCTTT.

The gene calls are TRBV6-1 and TRBJ2-2, with 7 positions matching TRBD2. With 6 bases clipped from V and 2 bases from J, the junction kept 9 bases outside the gene matches. The CDR3 contains 16 residues. The germline CDR1 and CDR2 sequences are MNHNS and SASEGT. The CDR3 is CASSRGGRHNTGELFF. CDR3 sequence (DNA): TGTGCCAGCAGCCGGGGAGGGAGACACAACACCGGGGAGCTGTTTTTT.

The chain joins TRBV6-5 to TRBJ1-3; TRBD1 matches at 9 bases. The V gene end was trimmed by 0 bases and the J gene end by 0 bases; junction bases not matched to a gene: 0. The CDR3 has 16 residues. The germline gives CDR1 MNHEY, CDR2 SVGAGI. DNA for the CDR3: TGTGCCAGCAGTTACTCGACAGGGGGCTCTGGAAACACCATATATTTT. Translated, it gives CASSYSTGGSGNTIYF.

This clonotype was detected only a few times. The gene calls are TRBV11-1 and TRBJ2-4; TRBD2 matches 8 bases. V lost 1 base and J lost 7; bases outside the gene matches: 9. Germline V lookup: CDR1 SGHAT, CDR2 FQDESV (reference sequence). The CDR3 sequence is 16 residues long. CDR3 in amino acids: CASSLEAGGAANIQYF. CDR3 sequence (DNA): TGTGCCAGCAGCTTAGAAGCCGGGGGGGCCGCGAACATTCAGTACTTC.

The chain combines TRBV30 with TRBJ2-1; the match to TRBD2 covers 8 bases. Germline CDR1 reads GTSNPN; CDR2 reads SVGIG (reference sequence). The V segment lost 2 bases and the J segment 2 bases; nucleotides outside the gene matches: 8. The CDR3 is 16 residues long. CDR3 in DNA: TGTGCCTGGAGTCTCGCTAGCGGGTCTACCTACAATGAGCAGTTCTTC. Translated, it gives CAWSLASGSTYNEQFF.

The chain links TRBV11-2 to TRBJ2-2; TRBD1 matches 9 bases. The V gene's germline CDR1 is SGHAT and CDR2 FQNNGV. V trimming: 5 bases; J trimming: 7 bases; junction bases outside the gene matches: 11. CDR3 length: 16 residues. The CDR3 reads CASSLLGGQGVGELFF. For the CDR3, the DNA is TGTGCCAGCAGCCTATTAGGGGGACAGGGCGTCGGGGAGCTGTTTTTT.

The chain combines TRBV9 with TRBJ1-1; TRBD1 matches at 7 bases. The CDR3 is 12 residues long. V was pared by 7 bases and J by 6 bases, with 6 bases of the junction left unmatched. The germline V gene has CDR1 SGDLS and CDR2 YYNGEE. CDR3 DNA sequence: TGTGCCAGCGCCTACAGGGGATCTGAAGCTTTCTTT. Translating gives CASAYRGSEAFF.

This sequence joins TRBV29-1 and TRBJ2-7; D tentatively fits TRBD1 or TRBD2 (5 bases each). V was shortened by 7 bases and J by 2 bases, with 18 bases between the two germline ends. Per germline, CDR1 SQVTM and CDR2 ANQGSEA. The CDR3 runs to 14 residues. CDR3 loop: CSAWDGPLTYEQYF. DNA of the CDR3: TGCAGCGCATGGGACGGTCCCCTCACCTACGAGCAGTACTTC.

The chain links TRBV18 to TRBJ2-5; D not resolved. There are 15 residues in the CDR3. Germline values: CDR1 KGHSH, CDR2 LQKENI. Trimming pared 2 bases from V and 4 bases from J, leaving 14 bases between. The CDR3 protein is CASSPRTEKGETQYF. Here the CDR3 DNA reads TGTGCCAGCTCACCAAGAACGGAAAAGGGAGAGACCCAGTACTTC.

V gene TRBV19 combines with J gene TRBJ1-5; D remains unclear. This CDR3 has 13 amino acids. Looked up from germline, CDR1 is LNHDA and CDR2 is SQIVND (reference sequence). V was trimmed by 1 base and J by 5 bases, leaving 6 bases between them. The CDR3 DNA reads as TGTGCCAGTAGTATAGGTACGGATCAGCCCCAGCATTTT. This translates into CASSIGTDQPQHF.

The gene calls are TRBV10-3 and TRBJ2-7; TRBD2 aligns across 10 bases. The V gene's germline CDR1 is ENHRY and CDR2 SYGVKD. Trimming cost V 1 base and J 1 base; bases outside gene matches: 13. CDR3 length: 19 residues. The CDR3 is CAISEYSGRASSSSYEQYF. CDR3 coding DNA: TGTGCCATCAGTGAGTACAGCGGGAGGGCCTCTAGCTCATCCTACGAGCAGTACTTC.

The chain combines TRBV5-6 with TRBJ1-4, with D tentatively TRBD1 (5 bases). Germline-derived CDR1 and CDR2 are SGHDT and YYEEEE. Trimming took off 4 bases at V and 3 bases at J, with 13 bases between the two ends. The CDR3 is 15 residues long. CDR3 nucleotide sequence: TGTGCCAGCAGCGGACCTGGGGGTGCTAATGAAAAACTGTTTTTT. It yields the protein CASSGPGGANEKLFF.

The chain combines TRBV30 with TRBJ1-1; the D gene is possibly TRBD1 (6 bases). Germline V lookup: CDR1 GTSNPN, CDR2 SVGIG (reference sequence). Trimming took off 4 bases at V and 6 bases at J, with 9 bases between the two ends. The CDR3 length is 11 residues. CDR3 in amino acids: CAWTRGPEAFF. The CDR3 DNA reads as TGTGCCTGGACCCGGGGGCCTGAAGCTTTCTTT. The variable domain in full, completed from reference TRBV30 and TRBJ1-1, reads SQTIHQWPATLVQPVGSPLSLECTVEGTSNPNLYWYRQAAGRGLQLLFYSVGIGQISSEVPQNLSASRPQDRQFILSSKKLLLSDSGFYLCAWTRGPEAFFGQGTRLTVV.

The V and J genes are TRBV7-9 and TRBJ2-3, with a possible D match to TRBD1 (5 bases). This CDR3 has 16 residues. V lost 3 bases and J lost 3, with 16 bases in between. Per germline, CDR1 SEHNR and CDR2 FQNEAQ (reference sequence). The CDR3 DNA reads as TGTGCCAGCAGCTTCGCCCAGGATCAGGGAACAGATACGCAGTATTTT. It encodes CASSFAQDQGTDTQYF.

V and J are TRBV20-1 and TRBJ1-5; D is undetermined. From germline, CDR1 is DFQATT and CDR2 SNEGSKA (reference sequence). The length of the CDR3 is 9 residues. V lost 4 bases to trimming and J lost 7 bases, with 2 bases between them. The CDR3 here is CSATQPQHF. The DNA of the CDR3 is TGCAGTGCTACCCAGCCCCAGCATTTT.

DNA of the CDR3: TGTGCTAGTGGTTCCGGACAGGGCAGCACCGGGGAGCTGTTTTTT. It is translated as CASGSGQGSTGELFF. This sequence joins TRBV12-5 and TRBJ2-2; 8 positions agree with TRBD1. The junction had 5 bases not matched to a gene; V was cut back by 4 bases and J by 4 bases. There are 15 residues in the CDR3. Germline V gene sequence: CDR1 LGHNT, CDR2 FRNRAP. Together with reference TRBV12-5 and TRBJ2-2, the CDR3 gives the full variable domain: DARVTQTPRHKVTEMGQEVTMRCQPILGHNTVFWYRQTMMQGLELLAYFRNRAPLDDSGMPKDRFSAEMPDATLATLKIQPSEPRDSAVYFCASGSGQGSTGELFFGEGSRLTVL.

For the CDR3, the DNA is TGTGCCAGCAGCCAGGGGACTAGCGGGGGCCACCCCTATGAGCAGTTCTTC. This gives the protein CASSQGTSGGHPYEQFF. This chain uses TRBV7-3 with TRBJ2-1; TRBD2 matches 14 bases. The CDR3 has 17 residues. Germline V CDR1 and CDR2: SGHTA, FQGTGA. J lost 8 bases, V lost 5 bases, and 11 bases had no gene match. Full variable domain (outside the CDR3, taken from reference TRBV7-3 and TRBJ2-1): GAGVSQTPSNKVTEKGKYVELRCDPISGHTALYWYRQSLGQGPEFLIYFQGTGAADDSGLPNDRFFAVRPEGSVSTLKIQRTERGDSAVYLCASSQGTSGGHPYEQFFGPGTRLTVL.